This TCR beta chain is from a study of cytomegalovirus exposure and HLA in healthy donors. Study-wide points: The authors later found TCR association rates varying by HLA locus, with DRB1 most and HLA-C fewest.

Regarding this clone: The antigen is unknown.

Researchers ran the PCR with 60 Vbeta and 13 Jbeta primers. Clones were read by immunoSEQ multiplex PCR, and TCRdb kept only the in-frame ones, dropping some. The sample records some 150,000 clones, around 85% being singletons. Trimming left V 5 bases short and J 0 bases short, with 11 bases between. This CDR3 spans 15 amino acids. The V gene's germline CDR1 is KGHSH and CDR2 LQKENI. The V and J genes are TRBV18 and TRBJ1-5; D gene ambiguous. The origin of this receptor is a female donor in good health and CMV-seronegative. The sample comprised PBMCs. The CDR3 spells CASSRAIDSNQPQHF. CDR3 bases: TGTGCCAGCTCAAGAGCGATTGATAGCAATCAGCCCCAGCATTTT.